The clone carrying this T cell receptor beta chain was recorded only once. The data were produced by immunoSEQ multiplex PCR, yet TCRdb's version contains in-frame clones alone and is incomplete. The data show about 40,000 clones, roughly four fifths seen once. This entry comes from a study of blood T cell repertoires in COVID-19. On the study more broadly: Material from acute and convalescent COVID-19 was sourced from the United States, Italy and Spain. From T cells, B-cell-depleted T cells, or PBMCs came the material, which was cDNA or gDNA.

Sample: peripheral blood. This TCR was sampled from a human donor with acute or convalescent COVID-19. The donor label of this sample is uncertain.

The CDR3 sequence: CAWTGTGFYNEQFF. As DNA, the CDR3 is TGTGCCTGGACCGGGACAGGGTTCTACAATGAGCAGTTCTTC. The chain recombines TRBV30 with TRBJ2-1, with 9 bases lining up with TRBD1. Germline V gene lookup returns CDR1 GTSNPN and CDR2 SVGIG (reference sequence). The V gene end was trimmed by 4 bases and the J gene end by 3 bases; junction bases not matched to a gene: 4. This CDR3 has 14 residues.